Listed below are T cell receptor beta chains from one sample, sequenced in a study of blood T cell repertoires in COVID-19. Libraries were prepared by immunoSEQ multiplex PCR; TCRdb keeps only in-frame clonotypes and omits some of them. The sample consists of roughly 75,000 clones, roughly 86% of them appearing once. Specimen: peripheral blood. Every receptor here comes from a woman in her sixties or seventies with acute or convalescent COVID-19. The CDR3 runs from the conserved cysteine through the conserved F or W. A D gene is named only where the DNA matches it firmly. Rows give clone size only sometimes, using once, few, many, or a class for an expanded clone.

>once|TRBD2|TRBV3-1/TRBV3-2|TRBJ2-7
CASSPALAGGTYEQYF
TGTGCCAGCAGCCCCGCCTTAGCGGGGGGGACCTACGAGCAGTACTTC
>NA|TRBD1|TRBV15|TRBJ2-2
CATSRDRTGERELFF
TGTGCCACCAGCAGAGATAGGACAGGGGAACGGGAGCTGTTTTTT
>few|NA|TRBV3-1/TRBV3-2|TRBJ1-2
CASSPNREVTYGYTF
TGTGCCAGCAGCCCTAACAGGGAAGTTACGTATGGCTACACCTTC
>NA|TRBD1|TRBV19|TRBJ2-1
CASSRGQGAQMVGNEQFF
TGTGCCAGTAGTCGTGGACAGGGGGCGCAAATGGTCGGCAATGAGCAGTTCTTC
>NA|NA|TRBV6-1|TRBJ2-1
CASSEVQPNEQFF
TGTGCCAGCAGTGAAGTACAACCCAATGAGCAGTTCTTC
>NA|NA|TRBV6-5|TRBJ1-3
CASSQTVSSGNTIYF
TGTGCCAGCAGTCAGACAGTAAGCTCTGGAAACACCATATATTTT
>NA|NA|TRBV23-1|TRBJ2-2
CASSQSPGRYTGELFF
TGCGCCAGCAGTCAATCCCCAGGTAGGTACACCGGGGAGCTGTTTTTT
>NA|NA|TRBV29-1|TRBJ1-1
CSVDFLGGTEAFF
TGCAGCGTTGATTTTCTGGGAGGAACTGAAGCTTTCTTT
>few|NA|TRBV7-9|TRBJ2-1
CASSDNSNSNEQFF
TGTGCCAGCAGCGACAATAGTAATAGCAATGAGCAGTTCTTC
>NA|NA|TRBV28|TRBJ2-7
CASSSPDTFYEQYF
TGTGCCAGCAGCTCCCCGGACACGTTCTACGAGCAGTACTTC
>NA|TRBD2|TRBV7-2|TRBJ2-1
CASSLRGGNEQFF
TGTGCCAGCAGCTTGCGGGGGGGCAATGAGCAGTTCTTC
>once|TRBD2|TRBV4-3|TRBJ2-7
CASSQENSGGGNEQYF
TGCGCCAGCAGCCAAGAGAATAGCGGGGGTGGTAACGAGCAGTACTTC
>NA|NA|TRBV4-1|TRBJ2-2
CASSQAPSARPAGELFF
TGCGCCAGCAGCCAAGCCCCCTCTGCGAGGCCTGCCGGGGAGCTGTTTTTT
>NA|NA|TRBV20-1|TRBJ2-1
CSARGTPQFF
TGCAGTGCTAGAGGGACTCCTCAGTTCTTC
>NA|NA|TRBV5-6|TRBJ1-1
CASSLAGGGLNTEAFF
TGTGCCAGCAGCTTGGCCGGAGGCGGCTTGAACACTGAAGCTTTCTTT
>NA|TRBD1|TRBV5-4|TRBJ2-5
CASSPTGGSQETQYF
TGTGCCAGCAGCCCCACAGGGGGCAGTCAAGAGACCCAGTACTTC
>NA|NA|TRBV12-5|TRBJ2-2
CASGLVGRGTGELFF
TGTGCTAGTGGTTTGGTAGGCAGGGGCACCGGGGAGCTGTTTTTT
>NA|NA|TRBV10-3|TRBJ1-1
CAIRGDYTSSTKAFF
TGTGCCATCAGGGGAGACTACACTTCTTCAACTAAAGCTTTCTTT
>NA|NA|TRBV6-6|TRBJ2-3
CASRPYSDSRDTQYF
TGTGCCAGCAGACCCTACTCCGACAGTAGAGATACGCAGTATTTT
>NA|TRBD1|TRBV4-1|TRBJ1-2
CASSHAQGGGYGYTF
TGCGCCAGCAGCCATGCACAGGGGGGGGGCTATGGCTACACCTTC
>NA|NA|TRBV27|TRBJ2-7
CASSLEGPSYEQYF
TGTGCCAGCAGTTTGGAGGGTCCCTCCTACGAGCAGTACTTC
>once|TRBD1|TRBV4-1|TRBJ1-6
CASSLVDRGLGSPLHF
TGCGCCAGCAGCCTAGTGGACAGGGGACTTGGTTCACCCCTCCACTTT
>NA|NA|TRBV12-3/TRBV12-4|TRBJ1-2
CASSLQGEGYTF
TGTGCCAGCAGTTTGCAGGGCGAAGGCTACACCTTC
>NA|NA|TRBV21-1|TRBJ1-2
CASSKLGTDRGRMAYGYTF
TGTGCCAGCAGCAAATTGGGTACCGATCGGGGGAGAATGGCCTATGGCTACACCTTC
>few|NA|TRBV19|TRBJ1-4
CASSIMKGQEKLFF
TGTGCCAGTAGCATTATGAAGGGGCAGGAAAAACTGTTTTTT
>NA|NA|TRBV30|TRBJ2-7
CAWMPLPYEQYF
TGTGCCTGGATGCCCCTACCCTACGAGCAGTACTTC
>NA|NA|TRBV18|TRBJ1-4
CASSPRYRATNEKLFF
TGTGCCAGCTCACCACGATACAGGGCAACTAATGAAAAACTGTTTTTT
>NA|TRBD2|TRBV7-9|TRBJ2-5
CASSLDTSGRYQETQYF
TGTGCCAGCAGCTTAGATACTAGCGGGAGGTACCAAGAGACCCAGTACTTC